There are many counts of the clone carrying this TCR beta chain. Germline CDR1 SQVTM, CDR2 ANQGSEA. The CDR3 spans 13 residues. V lost 5 bases and J lost 4, with 14 bases in between. This specimen comes from a study of T cell responses to AZD1222 COVID-19 vaccine. Only in-frame clones appear in the TCRdb table, and some are missing; sequencing was by immunoSEQ multiplex PCR. The table records 150,000 or so clones, just over 90% of them present only once. This clonotype was obtained from an adult in good health. The chain uses TRBV29-1 and TRBJ1-1; no clear D. The sequencing used peripheral blood, collected on day 0 of MenACWY control vaccination. The CDR3 coding sequence is TGCAGCGTTTACCGACCCGCGAGCACTGAAGCTTTCTTT. This codes for CSVYRPASTEAFF.